This TCR beta chain stems from a study of control samples from healthy donors and cancer patients. Using immunoSEQ multiplex PCR, the repertoire was profiled, and TCRdb retains in-frame clones only, with some absent. This table has over 110,000 clones, approximately 90% appearing once. The CDR3 runs to 12 residues. Trimming stripped 7 bases from V and 6 bases from J, with 9 bases between. Germline V CDR1 and CDR2: LNHDA, SQIVND (reference sequence). This sequence joins TRBV19 and TRBJ2-2; D ambiguous. The sample comprised blood. The TCR was taken from a woman aged 30 to 39 in good health. The chain's CDR3 is CASTDGAGELFF. CDR3 coding DNA: TGTGCCAGTACAGATGGGGCCGGGGAGCTGTTTTTT.